This paragraph reports one T cell receptor (beta chain). The sample comes from a study of blood T cell repertoires in COVID-19. Study summary: Spain, Italy and the United States supplied samples that represented acute and convalescent COVID-19.

Germline V gene lookup returns CDR1 SNHLY and CDR2 FYNNEI. The CDR3 contains 12 residues. The germline V and J ends were trimmed by 8 bases and 4 bases, with 12 bases remaining between them. In the authors' methods: From reference gene primer amplification, estimates of nucleated cell counts were derived. The assay was immunoSEQ multiplex PCR, and TCRdb's table has in-frame clones only and misses some. V, J and clone size were drawn from that table, and D and trimming were deduced from the DNA. The data hold approximately 90,000 clones, with 81% observed a single time. The chain has TRBV2 and TRBJ2-7; D possibly corresponds to TRBD2 (6 bases). Sequencing used peripheral blood. This clonotype originated in a man older than 75 with active or convalescent COVID-19. The CDR3 DNA reads as TGTGCCAGCCATGGCGGGGTATACGAGCAGTACTTC. It is translated as CASHGGVYEQYF.